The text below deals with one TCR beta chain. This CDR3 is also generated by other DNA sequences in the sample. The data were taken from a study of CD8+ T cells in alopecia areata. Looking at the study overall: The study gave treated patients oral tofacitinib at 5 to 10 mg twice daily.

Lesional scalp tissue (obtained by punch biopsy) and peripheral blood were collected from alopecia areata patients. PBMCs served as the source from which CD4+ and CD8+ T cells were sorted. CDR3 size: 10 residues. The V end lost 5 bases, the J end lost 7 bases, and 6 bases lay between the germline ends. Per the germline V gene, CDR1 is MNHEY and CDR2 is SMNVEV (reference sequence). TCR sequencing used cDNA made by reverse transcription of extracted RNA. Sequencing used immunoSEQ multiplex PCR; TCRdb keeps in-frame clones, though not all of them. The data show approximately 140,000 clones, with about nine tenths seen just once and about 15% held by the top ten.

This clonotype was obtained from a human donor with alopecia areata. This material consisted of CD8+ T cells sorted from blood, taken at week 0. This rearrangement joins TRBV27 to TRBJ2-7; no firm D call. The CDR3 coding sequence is TGTGCCAGCAGTCTATGGGAGCAGTACTTC. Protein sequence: CASSLWEQYF.